These 18 T cell receptor beta chains were sequenced from one sample in a study of cytomegalovirus exposure and HLA in healthy donors. Use of 60 Vbeta and 13 Jbeta primers characterized the PCR. Sequenced by immunoSEQ multiplex PCR; TCRdb stores in-frame clones only, minus some. The top ten clones hold around 3.6% of a sample with over 95,000 clones, 70% to 80% of them seen once. Sequenced input: PBMCs. The receptors derive from a man aged 35 to 55 in good health and CMV-seronegative.

The gene calls are TRBV7-9 and TRBJ2-1, with 12 nucleotides matching TRBD2. Trimming took 2 bases from V and 8 from J; bases not matched to a gene: 13. The CDR3 runs 18 residues. Germline CDR1 is SEHNR and CDR2 is FQNEAQ (reference sequence). CDR3 sequence reads: CASSLPPRLAGARDEQFF. In DNA, the CDR3 is TGTGCCAGCAGCTTACCACCCCGACTAGCGGGAGCTCGAGATGAGCAGTTCTTC.

The chain recombines TRBV5-6 with TRBJ2-1; 11 bases are shared with TRBD2. The germline gives CDR1 SGHDT, CDR2 YYEEEE. The CDR3 is made up of 17 amino acids. J lost 1 base, V lost 4 bases, and 7 bases had no gene match. The CDR3 region is CASSARSGRVSYNEQFF. In DNA form, the CDR3 reads TGTGCCAGCAGCGCACGTAGCGGGAGGGTATCCTACAATGAGCAGTTCTTC.

This clone has just one count. The chain recombines TRBV6-6 with TRBJ2-1; tentative D call: TRBD2 (6 bases). Germline lookup yields CDR1 MNHNY and CDR2 SVGAGI (reference sequence). The CDR3 totals 16 residues. Deletions cut 3 bases from V and 2 bases from J, with 14 bases between. The CDR3 protein is CASSYPKGRPYNEQFF. Here the CDR3 DNA reads TGTGCCAGCAGTTATCCAAAAGGGAGGCCCTACAATGAGCAGTTCTTC.

This rearrangement joins TRBV27 to TRBJ2-5; perhaps TRBD1 as D (5 bases). The DNA matches TRBJ2-7 better at its end, which makes the J call doubtful. The germline V gene encodes CDR1 MNHEY and CDR2 SMNVEV (reference sequence). CDR3 size: 15 residues. The CDR3 sequence is CASSLSQGPRGEQYF. In DNA, the CDR3 is TGTGCCAGCAGTTTATCCCAGGGTCCACGCGGCGAGCAGTACTTC.

This sequence joins TRBV11-1 and TRBJ2-1; D gene unclear. CDR1 SGHAT and CDR2 FQDESV come from the germline V gene (reference sequence). Trimming cost V 5 bases and J 12 bases, with 14 bases left between them. This CDR3 is built from 12 residues. CDR3 coding DNA: TGTGCCAGCAGCCCTCGACTGGATTGGCAGTTCTTC. Translating gives CASSPRLDWQFF.

This clone has a handful of counts. This rearrangement joins TRBV28 to TRBJ1-2; maybe TRBD1 (5 bases). Germline V gene lookup returns CDR1 MDHEN and CDR2 SYDVKM. V lost 7 bases to trimming and J lost 6 bases, with 18 bases between them. The CDR3 has 14 residues. The CDR3 DNA sequence: TGTGCCAGCACCCGCGGGGCAGGGTCTCATGGCTACACCTTC. It codes for CASTRGAGSHGYTF.

This clone has only one observation. The germline gene is not matched at one end of the junction; a read error may be the cause. The rearrangement links TRBV7-9 to TRBJ1-1; no clear D gene. The germline V gene encodes CDR1 SEHNR and CDR2 FQNEAQ (reference sequence). The CDR3 length is 12 residues. In DNA, the CDR3 is TGTTCCAGCAGCTTCGAGGAAGCCGGAGCTTTCTTT. Protein: CSSSFEEAGAFF.

V and J are TRBV5-8 and TRBJ2-2, with 9 bases lining up with TRBD1. The CDR3 has 16 residues. J was trimmed by 4 bases and V by 3 bases; bases with no gene match: 7. CDR1 is SGHTS and CDR2 is YDEGEE in the germline V gene. The CDR3 DNA is TGTGCCAGCAGCTCGAACAGGGGGCTTCGCACCGGGGAGCTGTTTTTT. Protein product: CASSSNRGLRTGELFF.

CDR3 amino acids: CASRLDRLGTGAFEQYF. CDR3 DNA: TGTGCAAGTCGCTTAGACCGACTTGGGACAGGGGCTTTCGAGCAGTACTTC. The chain joins TRBV12-2 to TRBJ2-7; TRBD1, the D gene given by the table, was not confirmed from the DNA. TRBV12-2 is marked as a pseudogene. The CDR3 contains 17 residues.

The chain employs TRBV5-4 and TRBJ2-6, with D unclear. Germline V CDR1 and CDR2: SGHNT, YYREEE (reference sequence). Trimming took off 4 bases at V and 0 bases at J, with 8 bases between the two ends. This CDR3 comprises 15 residues. The CDR3 nucleotides read TGTGCCAGCAGCCAAACGGGCTCTGGGGCCAACGTCCTGACTTTC. Its protein product is CASSQTGSGANVLTF. Combining the CDR3 with reference TRBV5-4 and TRBJ2-6 gives the whole variable domain ETGVTQSPTHLIKTRGQQVTLRCSSQSGHNTVSWYQQALGQGPQFIFQYYREEENGRGNFPPRFSGLQFPNYSSELNVNALELDDSALYLCASSQTGSGANVLTFGAGSRLTVL.

This chain connects TRBV7-9 to TRBJ2-5, with 8 bases identical to TRBD1. There are 16 residues in the CDR3. V lost 5 bases, J lost 0 bases, and 8 bases stayed unmatched. Germline CDR1 reads SEHNR; CDR2 reads FQNEAQ (reference sequence). The CDR3 bases are TGTGCCAGCAGCCCATGGACAGGGCTAAACCAAGAGACCCAGTACTTC. Translated: CASSPWTGLNQETQYF.

The chain employs TRBV7-6 and TRBJ2-5; D possibly corresponds to TRBD1 (5 bases). V was shortened by 2 bases and J by 0 bases, with 7 bases between the two germline ends. Germline lookup yields CDR1 SGHVS and CDR2 FNYEAQ. The CDR3 has 14 residues. CDR3 DNA: TGTGCCAGCAGCTTAACAGGATACCAAGAGACCCAGTACTTC. It translates to CASSLTGYQETQYF. Based on the CDR3 plus reference TRBV7-6 and TRBJ2-5, the full variable domain is GAGVSQSPRYKVTKRGQDVALRCDPISGHVSLYWYRQALGQGPEFLTYFNYEAQQDKSGLPNDRFSAERPEGSISTLTIQRTEQRDSAMYRCASSLTGYQETQYFGPGTRLLVL.

This chain uses TRBV29-1 with TRBJ2-5, with TRBD2 matching over 8 bases. This CDR3 is 12 amino acids long. The V segment lost 5 bases and the J segment 2 bases; nucleotides outside the gene matches: 1. Germline CDR1 reads SQVTM; CDR2 reads ANQGSEA. The chain's CDR3 is CSVREGQETQYF. Here the CDR3 DNA reads TGCAGCGTTCGGGAGGGACAAGAGACCCAGTACTTC.

The rearrangement joins TRBV30 to TRBJ1-5, with 10 bases that match TRBD1. Germline loops: CDR1 GTSNPN, CDR2 SVGIG (reference sequence). V lost 5 bases to trimming and J lost 4 bases; unmatched junction nucleotides: 5. CDR3 length equals 14 residues. CDR3 sequence: CAWQGQGSNQPQHF. The CDR3 DNA follows: TGTGCCTGGCAGGGACAGGGGTCAAATCAGCCCCAGCATTTT.

J is TRBJ2-3 and V is TRBV7-3, with TRBD2 matching 11 bases. The V segment lost 5 bases and the J segment 0 bases; nucleotides outside the gene matches: 7. Per germline, CDR1 SGHTA and CDR2 FQGTGA. This CDR3 has 17 residues. In nucleotides, the CDR3 is TGTGCCAGCAGCCTTAGCGGGGGGGCACACAGCACAGATACGCAGTATTTT. As protein: CASSLSGGAHSTDTQYF.

This chain uses TRBV7-6 with TRBJ2-7; TRBD1 agrees at 11 bases. Looked up from germline, CDR1 is SGHVS and CDR2 is FNYEAQ. The CDR3 covers 16 residues. The V gene end was trimmed by 2 bases and the J gene end by 5 bases; junction bases not matched to a gene: 8. CDR3: CASSLRGQGGVDEQYF. The CDR3 DNA reads TGTGCCAGCAGCTTACGGGGACAGGGGGGAGTCGACGAGCAGTACTTC.

The J gene is TRBJ2-4, the V gene TRBV5-1; 9 bases fit TRBD1. The CDR3 is made up of 14 amino acids. The germline gives CDR1 SGHRS, CDR2 YFSETQ. V lost 6 bases, J lost 9 bases, and 10 bases stayed unmatched. The CDR3 here is CASTSTGGDGIQYF. The CDR3 DNA sequence: TGCGCCAGCACCTCAACAGGGGGCGATGGCATTCAGTACTTC.

A single count supports this clone. The rearrangement uses TRBV10-3 and TRBJ1-2, with D hard to call. V lost 6 bases and J 8 bases, leaving 19 bases between the germline ends. Germline V gene sequence: CDR1 ENHRY, CDR2 SYGVKD. The CDR3 totals 14 residues. The CDR3 is CAISPAVWPGGYTF. CDR3 in DNA: TGTGCCATCAGCCCCGCAGTTTGGCCGGGAGGCTACACCTTC.